This TCR beta chain was identified during a study of T cells in Graves' hyperthyroidism and ophthalmopathy. Study overall: Peripheral blood sampling occurred at initial diagnosis, before any treatment.

When ophthalmopathy did not progress within 18 months, Graves' hyperthyroidism was considered stable. This clonotype was counted many times. Per germline, CDR1 MNHEY and CDR2 SMNVEV (reference sequence). The V and J ends lost 2 bases and 6 bases respectively, with 14 bases between them. This CDR3 region has 14 residues. Template material for amplifying TCR beta CDR3 regions consisted of RNA transcripts. The HTBI set primed first-round TCR CDR3 RT-PCR. TCRdb re-called the multiplex PCR reads with MiXCR, one entry per CDR3 protein. The repertoire holds 300,000 to 400,000 distinct CDR3 sequences, approximately 15% seen once, with about 11% in the top ten.

The chain uses TRBV27 and TRBJ2-7, with a tentative D call TRBD2 (5 bases). This clonotype originated in a woman aged 55-69 years with Graves' hyperthyroidism. The sequenced sample was blood. In DNA form, the CDR3 reads TGTGCCAGCAGTTTAGACTCAGACCGGGGCGAGCAGTACTTC. Its protein product is CASSLDSDRGEQYF.